This T cell receptor (beta chain) originates from a study of T cells after yellow fever vaccination (dated by TCRdb to about 2019). For the wider study: The SMART-Seq v4 Ultra Low Input RNA kit was used to prepare libraries from fractions with low cell numbers. Blood samples were taken at several timepoints before and after primary and secondary immunization, and bulk PBMC replicates and cell subsets were isolated. Two healthy male donors, one aged 18 to 30 and one aged 30 to 40 years, made up the cohort. To follow T-cell clones before and after both primary and booster YFV17D yellow fever vaccination, bulk TCR alpha and beta repertoires underwent longitudinal sequencing.

Sample treatment or condition, as interpreted from the label and publication: live attenuated yellow fever vaccine strain. PBMCs were isolated from peripheral blood using a standard Ficoll-Paque protocol. CD4 and CD8 T-cell fractions were isolated with Dynabeads CD4 and CD8 positive selection kits. TriZol was used to extract RNA from bulk PBMCs, from CD4 and CD8 fractions, and from dextramer-positive and dextramer-negative fractions. This clonotype has at least ten counts. The antigen this receptor binds is unknown. Within one base of it there is no much larger clone, and no base qualities were kept. TCR cDNA was synthesized by 5'RACE template switching, through which a universal primer site and unique molecular identifiers were introduced. Priming of cDNA synthesis was performed from both the TCR alpha and TCR beta constant segments. Library amplification involved two PCR steps, and the second step added sample barcodes and sequencing adapters. Libraries were sequenced on Illumina HiSeq 2500 (2x100 bp) or NovaSeq (2x150 bp). For the original study's pipeline: Demultiplexing of reads and collapsing into UMI consensus sequences were performed with MIGEC, and V(D)J alignment was carried out with MiXCR. Using edgeR on replicate PBMC samples, clonotypes were called vaccine-responding if FDR was below 0.01 and the log2 fold change was above 5 up to day 15. Each bulk clonotype received a CD4 or CD8 identity based on whether the sequenced CD4 or CD8 repertoire contained that clonotype at higher abundance. TCRdb reprocessing: public reads trimmed at Q25 with fastp, clones called with MiXCR, in-frame beta chains kept. Each CDR3 protein gets just one entry, which takes the most common genes and DNA from the rows behind it. The V and J calls were determined by TCRdb, not by the authors. The sample contains approximately 180,000 distinct CDR3 sequences, approximately 6.2% of them found a single time. The ten biggest clones cover just under 3% of the sample.

The research as a whole found: The secondary T-cell response was found to be weaker but faster than the primary response, with a peak reached on day 5 rather than on day 15. After the booster, most of the clones that had expanded following primary vaccination were detected again (roughly 96% of CD4 and 80% to 90% of CD8), which suggests that memory was broadly maintained. Because abundant contaminating clonotypes from the bulk population could be contained in FACS-sorted repertoires, computational filtering was required. The study included only a couple of donors, which limits how far the findings can be generalized. A small share of clonotypes occurred in both CD4 and CD8 compartments, likely arising from convergent recombination.

V has 4 bases trimmed and J has 3 bases trimmed; junction bases matching no gene number 3. CDR1 is given as SGHRS and CDR2 as YFSETQ, both from the germline V gene. The CDR3 runs 14 amino acids, cysteine and phenylalanine included. The read is trimmed to its CDR3 DNA, 42 bases read in frame from base 1. The clonotype originates from a man in his late teens or twenties who received the YFV17D yellow fever vaccine. Sequencing used CD4+ T cells sorted from PBMCs, obtained on the day of the first yellow fever vaccination. The chain uses TRBV5-1 and TRBJ2-5, with 10 bases in between that match TRBD2. The base sequence is TGCGCCAGCAGCCCTACTAGCGGGGAAGAGACCCAGTACTTC. The translation is CASSPTSGEETQYF.